This T cell receptor beta chain was recorded in a study of shared clonotypes between healthy human individuals. The material for each subset, its genomic DNA, was split evenly across several immunoSEQ plates. The data were produced by immunoSEQ multiplex PCR, yet TCRdb's version contains in-frame clones alone and is incomplete. The sample lists 2 million to 2.5 million clones; approximately 96% were seen once. In the case of this clone: The sample carries other DNA sequences with the same CDR3.

The V gene end was trimmed by 3 bases and the J gene end by 0 bases; junction bases not matched to a gene: 2. The CDR3 consists of 15 residues. Germline CDR1 and CDR2: SGHTA and FQGNSA. Sequenced sample: naive CD4+ T cells sorted from blood. This sample's subset: CD45RA+ positively selected. The sequence was collected from a man aged 18 to 30 in good health. The chain has TRBV7-2 and TRBJ2-7, with 10 bases that match TRBD1. In DNA, the CDR3 is TGTGCCAGCAGCTTGGACAGGGGGAGCTCCTACGAGCAGTACTTC. Translating it yields CASSLDRGSSYEQYF. Full variable domain (remainder filled in from reference TRBV7-2 and TRBJ2-7): GAGVSQSPSNKVTEKGKDVELRCDPISGHTALYWYRQSLGQGLEFLIYFQGNSAPDKSGLPSDRFSAERTGGSVSTLTIQRTQQEDSAVYLCASSLDRGSSYEQYFGPGTRLTVT.